What follows describes a single T cell receptor beta chain. What it recognizes is unknown. This sample is part of a study of cytomegalovirus exposure and HLA in healthy donors. Study results and limitations: Immune exposure information available was restricted to CMV serostatus. Being productive about 87% or about 30% of the time was typical of most TCR beta V segments in an earlier analysis.

V was clipped by 0 bases and J by 5 bases, with 16 bases between them. This CDR3 region has 16 residues. Germline lookup yields CDR1 LGHNA and CDR2 YSLEER. PCR primers comprised 60 Vbeta and 13 Jbeta primers. Generated by immunoSEQ multiplex PCR, the TCRdb table keeps only in-frame clones and is missing some. Of 150,000 or so clones listed, about 75% were seen once; the top ten hold around 0.98%. This TCR came from a woman between 45 and 65 years old in good health and CMV-seropositive. Sequenced sample: PBMCs. The gene calls are TRBV4-3 and TRBJ1-2; D may be TRBD1 (5 bases). The CDR3 protein is CASSQDHRGMVYGYTF. The CDR3 nucleotides read TGCGCCAGCAGCCAAGATCATAGGGGAATGGTGTATGGCTACACCTTC.